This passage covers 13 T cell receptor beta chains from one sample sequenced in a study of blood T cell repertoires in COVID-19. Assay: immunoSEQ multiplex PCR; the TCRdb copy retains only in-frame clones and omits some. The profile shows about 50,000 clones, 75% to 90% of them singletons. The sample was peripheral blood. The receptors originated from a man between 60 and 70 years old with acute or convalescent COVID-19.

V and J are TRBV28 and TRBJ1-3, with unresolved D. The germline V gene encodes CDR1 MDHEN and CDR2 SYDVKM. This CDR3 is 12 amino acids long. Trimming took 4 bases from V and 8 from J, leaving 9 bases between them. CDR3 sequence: CASSWSEYTIYF. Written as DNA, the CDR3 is TGTGCCAGCAGTTGGAGTGAATACACCATATATTTT.

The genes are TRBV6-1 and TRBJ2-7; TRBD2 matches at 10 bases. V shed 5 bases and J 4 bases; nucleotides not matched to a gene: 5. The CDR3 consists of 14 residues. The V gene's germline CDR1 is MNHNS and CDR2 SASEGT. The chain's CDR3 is CASSLTSGVYEQYF. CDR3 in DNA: TGTGCCAGCAGTCTAACTAGCGGGGTATACGAGCAGTACTTC.

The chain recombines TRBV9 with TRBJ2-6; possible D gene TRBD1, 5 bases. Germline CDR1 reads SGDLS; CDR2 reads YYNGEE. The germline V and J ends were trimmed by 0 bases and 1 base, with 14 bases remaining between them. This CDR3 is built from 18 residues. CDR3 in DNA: TGTGCCAGCAGCGTAGTTCCCCATCAGGGATCTGGGGCCAACGTCCTGACTTTC. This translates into CASSVVPHQGSGANVLTF.

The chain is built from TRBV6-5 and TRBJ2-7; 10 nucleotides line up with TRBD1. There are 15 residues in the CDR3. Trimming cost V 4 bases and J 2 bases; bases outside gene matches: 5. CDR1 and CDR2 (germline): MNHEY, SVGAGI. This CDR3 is CASSLFGTGAYEQYF. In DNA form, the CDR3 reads TGTGCCAGCAGTTTGTTCGGGACAGGGGCCTACGAGCAGTACTTC.

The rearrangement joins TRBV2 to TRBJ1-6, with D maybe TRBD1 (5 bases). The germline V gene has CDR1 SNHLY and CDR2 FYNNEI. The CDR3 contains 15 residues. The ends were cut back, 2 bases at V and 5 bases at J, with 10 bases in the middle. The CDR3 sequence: CASSENRGDNSPLHF. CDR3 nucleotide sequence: TGTGCCAGCAGTGAAAATCGGGGGGATAATTCACCCCTCCACTTT.

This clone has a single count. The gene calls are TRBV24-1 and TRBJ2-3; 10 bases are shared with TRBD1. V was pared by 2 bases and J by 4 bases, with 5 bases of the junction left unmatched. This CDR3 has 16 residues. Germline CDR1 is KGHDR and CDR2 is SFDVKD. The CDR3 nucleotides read TGTGCCACCAGTGATTCGGGACAGGGGAGGGCAGATACGCAGTATTTT. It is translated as CATSDSGQGRADTQYF.

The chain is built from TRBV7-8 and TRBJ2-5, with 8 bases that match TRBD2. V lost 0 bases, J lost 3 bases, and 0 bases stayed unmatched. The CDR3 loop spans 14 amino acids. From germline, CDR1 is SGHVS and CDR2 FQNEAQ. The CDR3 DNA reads TGTGCCAGCAGCTTAGCTAGCGGGGAAGAGACCCAGTACTTC. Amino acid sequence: CASSLASGEETQYF.

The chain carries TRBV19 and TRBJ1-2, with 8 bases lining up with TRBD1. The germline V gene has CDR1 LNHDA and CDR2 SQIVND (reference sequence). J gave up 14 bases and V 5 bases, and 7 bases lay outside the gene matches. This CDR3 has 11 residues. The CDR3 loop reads CASSDRGPETF. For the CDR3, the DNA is TGTGCCAGTAGTGACAGGGGTCCAGAAACCTTC. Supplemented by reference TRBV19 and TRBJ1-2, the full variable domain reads DGGITQSPKYLFRKEGQNVTLSCEQNLNHDAMYWYRQDPGQGLRLIYYSQIVNDFQKGDIAEGYSVSREKKESFPLTVTSAQKNPTAFYLCASSDRGPETFGSGTRLTVV.

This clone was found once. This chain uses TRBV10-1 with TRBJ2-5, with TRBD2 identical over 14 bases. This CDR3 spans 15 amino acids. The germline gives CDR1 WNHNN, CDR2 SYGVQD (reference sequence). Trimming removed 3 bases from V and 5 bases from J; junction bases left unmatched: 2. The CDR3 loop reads CASSDRTSGRETQYF. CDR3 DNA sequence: TGCGCCAGCAGTGATAGGACTAGCGGGAGGGAGACCCAGTACTTC.

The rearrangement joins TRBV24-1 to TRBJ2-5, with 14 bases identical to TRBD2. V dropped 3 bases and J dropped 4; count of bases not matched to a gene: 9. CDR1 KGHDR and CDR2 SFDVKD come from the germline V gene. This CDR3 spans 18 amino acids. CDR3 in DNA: TGTGCCACCAGTGATGCGGGACTAGCGGGAGAGGGGGGAGAGACCCAGTACTTC. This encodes CATSDAGLAGEGGETQYF.

This CDR3 reads CASSMEGSSYNEQFF. CDR3 DNA: TGTGCCAGTAGTATGGAAGGGAGCTCCTACAATGAGCAGTTCTTC. J is TRBJ2-1 and V is TRBV19; a weak D match, TRBD2 (5 bases). Between the trimmed V and J ends, which lost 3 bases and 0 bases, there was a span of 9 bases. CDR1 is LNHDA, CDR2 SQIVND, per germline (reference sequence). The CDR3 loop spans 15 amino acids.

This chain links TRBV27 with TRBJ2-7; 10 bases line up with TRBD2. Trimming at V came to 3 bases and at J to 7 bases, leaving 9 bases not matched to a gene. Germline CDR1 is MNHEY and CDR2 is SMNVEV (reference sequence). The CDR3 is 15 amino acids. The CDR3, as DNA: TGTGCCAGCAGTTTTAGGCTAGCGGGAGCGGGGGAGCAGTACTTC. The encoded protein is CASSFRLAGAGEQYF.

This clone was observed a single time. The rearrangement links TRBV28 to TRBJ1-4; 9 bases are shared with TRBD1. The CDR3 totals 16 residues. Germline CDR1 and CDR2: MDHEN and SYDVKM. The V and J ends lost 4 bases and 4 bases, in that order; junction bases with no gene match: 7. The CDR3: CASSSQTGGDNEKLFF. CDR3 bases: TGTGCCAGCAGTTCCCAGACAGGGGGGGATAATGAAAAACTGTTTTTT. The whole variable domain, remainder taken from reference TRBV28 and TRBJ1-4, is DVKVTQSSRYLVKRTGEKVFLECVQDMDHENMFWYRQDPGLGLRLIYFSYDVKMKEKGDIPEGYSVSREKKERFSLILESASTNQTSMYLCASSSQTGGDNEKLFFGSGTQLSVL.